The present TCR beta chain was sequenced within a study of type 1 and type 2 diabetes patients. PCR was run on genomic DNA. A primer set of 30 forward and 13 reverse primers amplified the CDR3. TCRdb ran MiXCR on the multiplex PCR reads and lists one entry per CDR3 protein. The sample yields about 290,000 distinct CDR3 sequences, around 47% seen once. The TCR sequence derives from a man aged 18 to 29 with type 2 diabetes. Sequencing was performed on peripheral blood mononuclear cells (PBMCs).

The CDR3 sequence: CSASQGVGYGYTF. As DNA, the CDR3 is TGCAGTGCTAGCCAGGGTGTGGGCTATGGCTACACCTTC. V usage is TRBV20-1 and J usage is TRBJ1-2, with D possibly matching TRBD1 (5 bases). Germline loops: CDR1 DFQATT, CDR2 SNEGSKA (reference sequence). Trimming removed 3 bases from V and 4 bases from J, with 12 bases in between. This CDR3 region has 13 residues.